The subject of this entry is one TCR beta chain. What it binds is unknown. This entry belongs to a study of identifying expanded T cells in peripheral blood. Profiled with immunoSEQ multiplex PCR; TCRdb holds only in-frame clones, not every one. Of about 85,000 clones in the sample, 88% were seen once. This CDR3 comprises 17 residues. The V gene lost 0 bases and the J gene lost 9 bases, with 18 bases spanning the gap. The V gene's germline CDR1 is LGHNA and CDR2 YSLEER. General observations from the study: Differentially abundant clones: about 1.1 between replicates, 16.4 at around 14 days, approximately 19 at four.

The V call is TRBV4-3, the J call TRBJ2-6, with a weak D call TRBD1 (7 bases). The sequencing input was blood. The sequence was collected from a person aged 18 to 75 in good health. In DNA, the CDR3 is TGCGCCAGCAGCCAAGATCATAGGAGACAGGGAGGCAACGTCCTGACTTTC. Translation: CASSQDHRRQGGNVLTF.